The 2 T cell receptor beta chains listed next were all sequenced from one sample in a study of cytomegalovirus exposure and HLA in healthy donors. The PCR was carried out with 60 Vbeta primers and 13 Jbeta primers. Profiled with immunoSEQ multiplex PCR; TCRdb holds only in-frame clones, not every one. The data contain approximately 240,000 clones, more than 75% of them seen just once; the ten biggest clones take up 5% to 6%. Specimen: PBMCs. The receptor set was obtained from a woman aged 40 to 49 in good health and CMV-seropositive.

This chain connects TRBV5-6 to TRBJ2-7, with D possibly TRBD2 on 6 matching bases. V gave up 2 bases and J gave up 0 bases, with 12 bases separating them. The CDR3 length is 15 residues. Germline loops: CDR1 SGHDT, CDR2 YYEEEE. The CDR3, as DNA: TGTGCCAGCAGCTTCATAGCGGTAAACTCCTACGAGCAGTACTTC. It yields the protein CASSFIAVNSYEQYF.

The chain combines TRBV29-1 with TRBJ2-7; D is possibly TRBD2 (5 bases). This CDR3 comprises 12 residues. V lost 5 bases and J lost 6, with 14 bases in between. The V gene's germline CDR1 is SQVTM and CDR2 ANQGSEA. The CDR3 here is CSVLPPGSEQYF. For the CDR3, the DNA is TGCAGCGTTCTTCCTCCGGGGTCCGAGCAGTACTTC.